Each of the 7 T cell receptor beta chains below was sequenced from the same sample in a study of T cells after yellow fever vaccination. One entry per CDR3 protein, called by TCRdb with MiXCR from the 5' RACE reads. Here the sample spans some 160,000 distinct CDR3 sequences, approximately 9.7% being singletons. This material consisted of CD8+ T cells sorted from PBMCs, taken 45 days after the yellow fever booster vaccination. The receptors were gathered from a man younger than 35 who received the YFV17D yellow fever vaccine.

This clonotype was observed many times. This rearrangement joins TRBV21-1 to TRBJ2-1; TRBD1, the table's D call, was not compared with the DNA. TRBV21-1 has pseudogene status. The CDR3 runs 16 residues. CDR3 loop: CASSASGRDKNNEQFF. CDR3 bases: TGTGCCAGCAGCGCCAGTGGTAGGGACAAAAACAATGAGCAGTTCTTC.

This clonotype was detected only a few times. The V gene is TRBV5-5, the J gene TRBJ2-7; no clear D. Germline V lookup: CDR1 SGHKS, CDR2 YYEKEE (reference sequence). Deletions cut 1 base from V and 7 bases from J, with 15 bases between. CDR3 length: 14 residues. The DNA of the CDR3 is TGTGCCAGCAGCTTGTCCTCCTCAGGAGTGGAGCAGTACGTC. Its translation is CASSLSSSGVEQYV.

This clonotype was picked up many times. V is TRBV4-1 and J is TRBJ2-3; D unclear. The V end was cut by 3 bases, the J end by 0 bases, with 7 bases between. The germline V gene has CDR1 MGHRA and CDR2 YSYEKL. The CDR3 runs to 14 residues. CDR3 amino acids: CASSQTSSTDTQYF. CDR3 bases: TGCGCCAGCAGCCAGACATCTAGCACAGATACGCAGTATTTT.

V and J are TRBV28 and TRBJ2-5; no reliable D call. The CDR3 totals 13 residues. CDR1 is MDHEN, CDR2 SYDVKM, per germline. Trimming took 7 bases from V and 1 from J, leaving 10 bases between them. The CDR3 sequence is CASTGRIQETQYF. The CDR3 DNA follows: TGTGCCAGCACCGGACGGATCCAAGAGACCCAGTACTTC.

This chain uses TRBV7-9 with TRBJ2-5; TRBD1 matches at 11 bases. V shed 5 bases and J 4 bases; nucleotides not matched to a gene: 6. The CDR3 runs 15 residues. The germline V gene has CDR1 SEHNR and CDR2 FQNEAQ (reference sequence). CDR3 DNA sequence: TGTGCCAGCAGCCCGAGGGACAGGGGGGCAGAGACCCAGTACTTC. It is translated as CASSPRDRGAETQYF.

This clonotype has at least ten counts. The V and J genes are TRBV7-6 and TRBJ2-3; D not resolved. V was clipped by 1 base and J by 0 bases, with 14 bases between them. The germline gives CDR1 SGHVS, CDR2 FNYEAQ. This CDR3 has 17 amino acids. CDR3 DNA sequence: TGTGCCAGCAGCTTAGGTCTCGGAGTCACTAGCACAGATACGCAGTATTTT. Protein: CASSLGLGVTSTDTQYF.

The sample holds a few counts of this clonotype. V gene TRBV6-6 combines with J gene TRBJ1-4; 8 nucleotides line up with TRBD1. CDR3 length equals 14 residues. V shed 6 bases and J 7 bases; nucleotides not matched to a gene: 7. In germline, CDR1 is MNHNY, CDR2 SVGAGI (reference sequence). The CDR3 DNA sequence: TGTGCCAGCAGGGAGGACAGGGCATCTGAAAAACTGTTTTTT. It translates to CASREDRASEKLFF.